Following are 25 T cell receptor beta chains from one sample sequenced in a study of blood T cell repertoires in COVID-19. The method was immunoSEQ multiplex PCR; TCRdb's version includes in-frame clones alone and lacks a portion of them. The data contain more than 120,000 clones, 85% of them seen just once; the ten biggest clones take up roughly 2.7%. Sequenced input: peripheral blood. These receptors were obtained from a human donor with acute or convalescent COVID-19. The donor label of this sample is uncertain.

This sequence joins TRBV5-1 and TRBJ1-6, with D uncertain. The CDR3 sequence is 15 residues long. V lost 4 bases and J lost 8, with 16 bases in between. The germline V gene encodes CDR1 SGHRS and CDR2 YFSETQ. CDR3 amino acids: CASSGSVGSDSPLHF. The CDR3 DNA reads as TGCGCCAGCAGCGGCAGCGTGGGGAGTGATTCACCCCTCCACTTT.

The chain is built from TRBV28 and TRBJ1-5; no reliable D call. V was shortened by 6 bases and J by 9 bases, with 12 bases between the two germline ends. Germline assignment: CDR1 MDHEN and CDR2 SYDVKM. The CDR3 has 12 amino acids. The CDR3 sequence is CASSRLDRPQHF. The CDR3 DNA follows: TGTGCCAGCAGCCGTCTAGATCGGCCCCAGCATTTT. Drawing the rest from reference TRBV28 and TRBJ1-5, the complete variable domain is DVKVTQSSRYLVKRTGEKVFLECVQDMDHENMFWYRQDPGLGLRLIYFSYDVKMKEKGDIPEGYSVSREKKERFSLILESASTNQTSMYLCASSRLDRPQHFGDGTRLSIL.

This chain joins TRBV2 and TRBJ1-2; TRBD1 might be the D (6 bases). CDR1 and CDR2 (germline): SNHLY, FYNNEI. CDR3 length: 14 amino acids. Trimming cost V 5 bases and J 6 bases, with 16 bases left between them. The CDR3 nucleotides are TGTGCCAGCAGTCAGGGGAAATGGCGTGATGGCTACACCTTC. Translation gives CASSQGKWRDGYTF.

The rearrangement joins TRBV6-5 to TRBJ1-6, with D maybe TRBD1 (5 bases). CDR3 length equals 15 residues. Germline V gives CDR1 MNHEY, CDR2 SVGAGI. V was shortened by 5 bases and J by 5 bases, with 13 bases between the two germline ends. CDR3 loop: CASSRGSSDNSPLHF. The CDR3 nucleotides are TGTGCCAGCAGTAGGGGTTCGTCGGATAATTCACCCCTCCACTTT.

This chain joins TRBV6-5 and TRBJ1-4; tentative D call: TRBD1 (5 bases). The germline CDR1 and CDR2 sequences are MNHEY and SVGAGI. CDR3 length equals 15 residues. V was shortened by 5 bases and J by 0 bases, with 10 bases between the two germline ends. The CDR3 DNA sequence: TGTGCCAGCAGTAGCAGGGCCGCAACTAATGAAAAACTGTTTTTT. Translated, it gives CASSSRAATNEKLFF.

The gene calls are TRBV30 and TRBJ1-2; D uncertain. V was pared by 1 base and J by 8 bases, with 11 bases between. The length of the CDR3 is 12 residues. Germline V gives CDR1 GTSNPN, CDR2 SVGIG (reference sequence). The CDR3 nucleotides are TGTGCCTGGAGTGCGGAAGCGGGGGGCTACACCTTC. Residues: CAWSAEAGGYTF.

The CDR3 DNA is TGCGCCAGCAGGGGACAGGACTCCTACGAGCAGTACTTC. This sequence encodes CASRGQDSYEQYF. This sequence joins TRBV5-1 and TRBJ2-7, with TRBD1 identical over 8 bases. Germline CDR1 SGHRS, CDR2 YFSETQ. The CDR3 sequence is 13 residues long. The ends lost 5 bases at V and 0 bases at J; junction bases unmatched: 1.

The J gene is TRBJ2-2, the V gene TRBV9; 7 bases fit TRBD2. With V trimmed by 4 bases and J by 6 bases, 18 bases remained unmatched. The CDR3 has 18 amino acids. CDR1 SGDLS and CDR2 YYNGEE come from the germline V gene. CDR3 nucleotides: TGTGCCAGCAGCCCCAGTTGGGGCAGCGGGAAATCCCCCGGGGAGCTGTTTTTT. It is translated as CASSPSWGSGKSPGELFF.

About this clone itself: The junction shows a germline mismatch at one end, possibly a read error. The rearrangement joins TRBV7-7 to TRBJ2-2; a possible D gene is TRBD2 (6 bases). From germline, CDR1 is SSHAT and CDR2 FNYEAQ (reference sequence). This CDR3 contains 17 residues. The CDR3 DNA sequence: TGTGCTAGCAGCCCTCTCAAGGGAGCCGCGGGAACCGGGGAGCTGTTTTTT. Protein product: CASSPLKGAAGTGELFF.

The V call is TRBV9, the J call TRBJ1-3, with D tentatively TRBD1 (6 bases). Germline CDR1 SGDLS, CDR2 YYNGEE. The CDR3 spans 14 residues. V lost 3 bases and J lost 2, with 9 bases in between. The CDR3 DNA reads TGTGCCAGCAGCGCACAGGGTACTGGAAACACCATATATTTT. Protein sequence: CASSAQGTGNTIYF.

Only a few counts were recorded for this clone. CDR3 residues: CSASRELANGPYNEQFF. CDR3 DNA: TGCAGTGCTAGTCGTGAGCTAGCGAACGGCCCCTACAATGAGCAGTTCTTC. The chain links TRBV20-1 to TRBJ2-1; a weak D match, TRBD2 (6 bases). There are 17 residues in the CDR3. Trimming stripped 3 bases from V and 2 bases from J, with 20 bases between. The germline CDR1 and CDR2 sequences are DFQATT and SNEGSKA (reference sequence).

J is TRBJ1-5 and V is TRBV2, with TRBD1 as a possible D gene (5 bases). V was pared by 6 bases and J by 7 bases, with 13 bases between. Germline CDR1 reads SNHLY; CDR2 reads FYNNEI. The CDR3 is made up of 13 amino acids. For the CDR3, the DNA is TGTGCCAGCAGCGAGGCCTACAGGCAGCCCCAGCATTTT. Protein: CASSEAYRQPQHF.

The chain carries TRBV20-1 and TRBJ2-3, with D perhaps TRBD1 (5 bases). Trimming left V 3 bases short and J 6 bases short, with 16 bases between. The length of the CDR3 is 14 residues. CDR1 and CDR2 (germline): DFQATT, SNEGSKA (reference sequence). The CDR3 DNA follows: TGCAGTGCTAGTTTCAGGGATCCTGTGGATACGCAGTATTTT. Translating it yields CSASFRDPVDTQYF.

V gene TRBV21-1 combines with J gene TRBJ2-7; the table's TRBD2 call for D was not verified on the DNA. TRBV21-1 is a recognized pseudogene. The CDR3 totals 16 residues. CDR3 bases: TGTGCCAGCAGCAAAGTGAGGTTTAGCGGGAGATACGAGCAGTACGTC. Translated: CASSKVRFSGRYEQYV.

The genes are TRBV6-5 and TRBJ1-4; 7 positions agree with TRBD1. The CDR3 runs to 15 residues. Looked up from germline, CDR1 is MNHEY and CDR2 is SVGAGI. V gave up 5 bases and J gave up 1 base; unmatched junction bases: 4. DNA of the CDR3: TGTGCCAGCAGTCCGAGGACAGGAACTAATGAAAAACTGTTTTTT. This translates into CASSPRTGTNEKLFF.

This chain links TRBV19 with TRBJ1-1; D may be TRBD1 (5 bases). V lost 7 bases to trimming and J lost 1 base, with 13 bases between them. The germline gives CDR1 LNHDA, CDR2 SQIVND (reference sequence). The CDR3 length is 14 residues. The CDR3 is CASKLRQGNTEAFF. CDR3 DNA: TGTGCCAGTAAGTTGCGCCAGGGGAACACTGAAGCTTTCTTT.

V usage is TRBV2 and J usage is TRBJ2-2; unclear D gene. Germline assignment: CDR1 SNHLY and CDR2 FYNNEI. V was shortened by 6 bases and J by 7 bases, with 15 bases between the two germline ends. CDR3 length: 14 amino acids. The CDR3 DNA follows: TGTGCCAGCAGCCCGCTCGAGTACGGCGGGGAGCTGTTTTTT. Translating gives CASSPLEYGGELFF.

This clone has only one observation. Other nucleotide sequences from this sample produce the same CDR3. The chain has TRBV6-5 and TRBJ1-2; no definite D call. V lost 6 bases, J lost 4 bases, and 12 bases lay in between. CDR3 length: 13 amino acids. Germline CDR1 and CDR2: MNHEY and SVGAGI. The CDR3: CASSSGGGYGYTF. The CDR3 coding sequence is TGTGCCAGCAGCTCCGGCGGCGGCTATGGCTACACCTTC.

The rearrangement uses TRBV3-1 (or the pseudogene TRBV3-2) and TRBJ2-7; possible D gene TRBD2, 6 bases. The germline V and J ends were trimmed by 0 bases and 3 bases, with 9 bases remaining between them. Germline CDR1 reads LGHDT; CDR2 reads YNNKEL (reference sequence). CDR3 length equals 14 residues. CDR3 sequence: CASSQDWGDYEQYF. In nucleotides, the CDR3 is TGTGCCAGCAGCCAAGATTGGGGGGACTACGAGCAGTACTTC.

The V gene is TRBV10-2, the J gene TRBJ2-1, with TRBD2 identical over 12 bases. The length of the CDR3 is 13 residues. V lost 8 bases, J lost 8 bases, and 4 bases stayed unmatched. Germline values: CDR1 WSHSY, CDR2 SAAADI. CDR3 nucleotides: TGCGCCAGCCAGCTAGCGGGGGGGGATGAGCAGTTCTTC. Translation gives CASQLAGGDEQFF.

This clone was recorded only once. V usage is TRBV6-2 or TRBV6-3 and J usage is TRBJ2-1; 10 nucleotides agree with TRBD2. The CDR3 extends over 13 amino acids. CDR1 is MNHEY, CDR2 SVGEGT, per germline. Trimming removed 5 bases from V and 7 bases from J; junction bases left unmatched: 2. The DNA for the CDR3 is TGTGCCAGCAGTAAGACTAGCGGGAATGAGCAGTTCTTC. Translating gives CASSKTSGNEQFF.

This sequence joins TRBV11-3 and TRBJ2-1, with a tentative D call TRBD2 (7 bases). V was clipped by 3 bases and J by 0 bases, with 18 bases between them. Per the germline V gene, CDR1 is SGHNT and CDR2 is YENEEA. CDR3 size: 18 residues. The CDR3 DNA follows: TGTGCCAGCAGCTTGGGACGGGGGGCTGAGAGCTCCTACAATGAGCAGTTCTTC. As protein: CASSLGRGAESSYNEQFF.

This clone has a single count. CDR3 in DNA: TGTGCCAGCAGCCCCACCGGACAGGGGACCTACAATGAGCAGTTCTTC. The encoded protein is CASSPTGQGTYNEQFF. The chain recombines TRBV28 with TRBJ2-1, with 9 positions matching TRBD1. Germline CDR1 is MDHEN and CDR2 is SYDVKM. The trim removed 6 bases at V and 2 bases at J, leaving 8 bases unmatched. The CDR3 is 16 amino acids.

This sequence joins TRBV5-6 and TRBJ2-1; D unclear. This CDR3 has 11 amino acids. Germline V CDR1 and CDR2: SGHDT, YYEEEE. The V end lost 2 bases, the J end lost 6 bases, and 3 bases lay between the germline ends. The CDR3 nucleotides are TGTGCCAGCAGCTTTAGCAATGAGCAGTTCTTC. Its protein is CASSFSNEQFF.

The V and J genes are TRBV2 and TRBJ2-3; 8 bases fit TRBD1. The germline V gene has CDR1 SNHLY and CDR2 FYNNEI. J lost 1 base, V lost 4 bases, and 7 bases had no gene match. The CDR3 runs 16 residues. The CDR3 reads CASSAQGAGRTDTQYF. CDR3 nucleotide sequence: TGTGCCAGCAGTGCCCAGGGGGCGGGGCGCACAGATACGCAGTATTTT. Full variable domain (outside the CDR3, taken from reference TRBV2 and TRBJ2-3): EPEVTQTPSHQVTQMGQEVILRCVPISNHLYFYWYRQILGQKVEFLVSFYNNEISEKSEIFDDQFSVERPDGSNFTLKIRSTKLEDSAMYFCASSAQGAGRTDTQYFGPGTRLTVL.